The 18 T cell receptor beta chains below were found in one sample sequenced in a study of T cells after yellow fever vaccination. TCRdb passed the 5' RACE reads through MiXCR, listing each CDR3 protein once. The sample includes hundreds of thousands of distinct CDR3 sequences, approximately 18% seen only once; the top ten take around 17%. The sequenced sample was PBMCs, obtained before the yellow fever booster vaccination. These receptors were taken from a man aged 18 to 29 who received the YFV17D yellow fever vaccine.

The chain couples TRBV15 to TRBJ1-6; D is undetermined. Germline V gene lookup returns CDR1 LNHNV and CDR2 YYDKDF (reference sequence). The V end lost 0 bases, the J end lost 10 bases, and 7 bases lay between the germline ends. There are 13 residues in the CDR3. CDR3 coding DNA: TGTGCCACCAGCAGAGAGGGTCGCTCACCCCTCCACTTT. It encodes CATSREGRSPLHF.

This clonotype was seen only a few times. The chain employs TRBV20-1 and TRBJ2-1; D is unresolved. The V and J ends lost 4 bases and 2 bases respectively, with 6 bases between them. The germline V gene has CDR1 DFQATT and CDR2 SNEGSKA (reference sequence). The length of the CDR3 is 12 residues. CDR3 sequence reads: CSAKYAYNEQFF. For the CDR3, the DNA is TGCAGTGCTAAGTACGCCTACAATGAGCAGTTCTTC.

The chain carries TRBV10-3 and TRBJ2-2, with unresolved D. The CDR3 runs 15 residues. Trimming pared 3 bases from V and 0 bases from J, leaving 8 bases between. Germline CDR1 reads ENHRY; CDR2 reads SYGVKD. CDR3 protein: CAISDQVANTGELFF. CDR3 sequence (DNA): TGTGCCATCAGTGACCAGGTTGCGAACACCGGGGAGCTGTTTTTT.

The chain couples TRBV12-3 or TRBV12-4 to TRBJ2-1; D possibly uses TRBD1 or TRBD2 (6 bases each). Deletions cut 8 bases from V and 3 bases from J, with 11 bases between. The CDR3 spans 13 residues. CDR3 loop: CASARGVYNEQFF. For the CDR3, the DNA is TGTGCCAGCGCGAGGGGGGTCTACAATGAGCAGTTCTTC.

This clonotype occurred once. This chain joins TRBV6-2 or TRBV6-3 and TRBJ2-2; D is uncertain. The CDR3 has 11 amino acids. Trimming cost V 6 bases and J 6 bases, with 5 bases left between them. Looked up from germline, CDR1 is MNHEY and CDR2 is SVGEGT. CDR3 protein: CASSNSGELFF. In DNA, the CDR3 is TGTGCCAGCAGCAATTCCGGGGAGCTGTTTTTT.

The chain has TRBV20-1 and TRBJ2-7; 14 bases agree with TRBD2. CDR1 and CDR2 from the germline V gene are DFQATT and SNEGSKA (reference sequence). The CDR3 length is 13 residues. CDR3 amino acids: CSATRTSGGTQWV. DNA for the CDR3: TGCAGTGCTACTAGGACTAGCGGGGGGACACAGTGGGTC.

This clonotype turned up a few times. The gene calls are TRBV10-3 and TRBJ1-5; D is unclear. The CDR3 runs 12 residues. V lost 4 bases and J 7 bases, leaving 8 bases between the germline ends. Germline CDR1 is ENHRY and CDR2 is SYGVKD. CDR3 sequence (DNA): TGTGCCATCAGTGCATCGGGCCAGCCCCAGCATTTT. Residues: CAISASGQPQHF.

The rearrangement joins TRBV7-2 to TRBJ2-3; 7 bases are a match to TRBD1. The CDR3 runs to 14 residues. V shed 2 bases, J shed 8 bases, and the junction held 7 bases outside the gene matches. In germline, CDR1 is SGHTA, CDR2 FQGNSA. CDR3 DNA sequence: TGTGCCAGCAGCTTAAGGGGGCGCCATCCTACGCAGTATTTT. It encodes CASSLRGRHPTQYF.

This clonotype was detected a few times. The rearrangement links TRBV7-9 to TRBJ1-3; no clear D gene. From germline, CDR1 is SEHNR and CDR2 FQNEAQ (reference sequence). Trimming removed 3 bases at V and 8 bases at J, with 8 bases between. The CDR3 length is 12 residues. The CDR3 is CASSFSVDTIYF. The CDR3 nucleotides are TGTGCCAGCAGCTTCTCGGTAGACACCATATATTTT. Full variable domain (remainder filled in from reference TRBV7-9 and TRBJ1-3): DTGVSQNPRHKITKRGQNVTFRCDPISEHNRLYWYRQTLGQGPEFLTYFQNEAQLEKSRLLSDRFSAERPKGSFSTLEIQRTEQGDSAMYLCASSFSVDTIYFGEGSWLTVV.

This chain uses TRBV6-1 with TRBJ2-1, with D perhaps given as TRBD1 or TRBD2 (5 bases each). Trimming took 4 bases from V and 0 from J, leaving 10 bases between them. Per germline, CDR1 MNHNS and CDR2 SASEGT. This CDR3 comprises 15 residues. DNA for the CDR3: TGTGCCAGCAGTGTCAAGGGGAGCTCCTACAATGAGCAGTTCTTC. Amino acid sequence: CASSVKGSSYNEQFF.

This clonotype has only a few counts. The rearrangement uses TRBV6-5 and TRBJ1-3; no firm D call. The V gene lost 6 bases and the J gene lost 2 bases, with 11 bases spanning the gap. Germline CDR1 and CDR2: MNHEY and SVGAGI. The CDR3 totals 14 residues. The CDR3 coding sequence is TGTGCCAGCAGACCCGACGGGGCTGGAAACACCATATATTTT. It is translated as CASRPDGAGNTIYF.

V usage is TRBV29-1 and J usage is TRBJ1-1; D remains unclear. The CDR3 runs to 12 residues. Trimming removed 3 bases from V and 0 bases from J, with 5 bases in between. Germline V gene sequence: CDR1 SQVTM, CDR2 ANQGSEA. The CDR3 loop is CSVEGMNTEAFF. The CDR3 DNA reads as TGCAGCGTTGAGGGTATGAACACTGAAGCTTTCTTT.

The rearrangement uses TRBV12-3 or TRBV12-4 and TRBJ1-3; weak D call: TRBD1 (5 bases). CDR3 length: 16 amino acids. V lost 4 bases, J lost 0 bases, and 13 bases lay in between. CDR3 bases: TGTGCCAGCAGTTCGGGGGGGGGAGACTCTGGAAACACCATATATTTT. Translating gives CASSSGGGDSGNTIYF.

This clonotype has more than one count but fewer than ten. The chain recombines TRBV5-4 with TRBJ2-1; tentatively, D is TRBD1 or TRBD2 (6 bases each). The CDR3 covers 15 residues. Trimming took 4 bases from V and 9 from J, leaving 20 bases between them. The germline gives CDR1 SGHNT, CDR2 YYREEE (reference sequence). The CDR3, as DNA: TGTGCCAGCAGCGGGGGGACACCGGGGCTTGGTGAGCAGTTCTTC. Its protein product is CASSGGTPGLGEQFF.

This clonotype was seen only a few times. The chain employs TRBV5-1 and TRBJ2-3, with TRBD2 matching over 7 bases. The germline V gene encodes CDR1 SGHRS and CDR2 YFSETQ. V shed 5 bases and J 2 bases; nucleotides not matched to a gene: 8. The CDR3 loop spans 15 amino acids. CDR3 sequence reads: CASSPAGLYTDTQYF. CDR3 sequence (DNA): TGCGCCAGCAGTCCAGCGGGGCTGTACACAGATACGCAGTATTTT.

V is TRBV15 and J is TRBJ2-3; no firm D call. The CDR3 has 16 residues. In germline, CDR1 is LNHNV, CDR2 YYDKDF (reference sequence). Trimming shortened V by 3 bases and J by 2 bases, and 15 bases separated the two germline ends. The CDR3 is CATSSRRAVYTDTQYF. The CDR3 bases are TGTGCCACCAGCAGCCGTCGGGCGGTGTACACAGATACGCAGTATTTT. Full variable domain (outside the CDR3, taken from reference TRBV15 and TRBJ2-3): DAMVIQNPRYQVTQFGKPVTLSCSQTLNHNVMYWYQQKSSQAPKLLFHYYDKDFNNEADTPDNFQSRRPNTSFCFLDIRSPGLGDTAMYLCATSSRRAVYTDTQYFGPGTRLTVL.

This clonotype was counted at least ten times. V is TRBV20-1 and J is TRBJ1-1, with D tentatively TRBD1 (5 bases). Germline V lookup: CDR1 DFQATT, CDR2 SNEGSKA (reference sequence). The V end lost 2 bases, the J end lost 4 bases, and 14 bases lay between the germline ends. There are 14 residues in the CDR3. The DNA for the CDR3 is TGCAGTGCTAGACGGCGGGGCCCGAGCACTGAAGCTTTCTTT. Amino acids: CSARRRGPSTEAFF.

This clonotype was found a few times. V and J are TRBV3-1 and TRBJ2-5; D gene uncertain. The CDR3 is 14 residues long. Germline CDR1 and CDR2: LGHDT and YNNKEL (reference sequence). With 4 bases removed from V and 3 bases from J, the gap between germline ends came to 12 bases. The DNA of the CDR3 is TGTGCCAGCAGCCTCCGTTCGAGTAAAGAGACCCAGTACTTC. Amino acids: CASSLRSSKETQYF.